The T cell receptor beta chain under discussion was sequenced for a study of T cell responses to AZD1222 COVID-19 vaccine. Study-level findings and limits: Repertoire sampling occurred only after the peak T cell response.

V shed 3 bases, J shed 11 bases, and the junction held 12 bases outside the gene matches. The CDR3 sequence is 16 residues long. Germline CDR1 and CDR2: SNHLY and FYNNEI. Using immunoSEQ multiplex PCR, the repertoire was profiled, and TCRdb retains in-frame clones only, with some absent. The repertoire holds 90,000 to 95,000 clones, with roughly nine tenths as singletons. About this clone itself: Its cognate antigen is unknown.

J is TRBJ2-2 and V is TRBV2, with 10 bases identical to TRBD2. This specimen was peripheral blood, taken on day 0 of AZD1222 vaccination. The source of this sequence is an adult in good health. CDR3 sequence reads: CASSDRLAGISSELFF. In DNA form, the CDR3 reads TGTGCCAGCAGTGACCGACTAGCGGGTATATCTTCCGAGCTGTTTTTT.